These T cell receptor beta chains were read from a single sample in a study of T cell responses to AZD1222 COVID-19 vaccine. Repertoires were generated with immunoSEQ multiplex PCR, while TCRdb's copy carries only in-frame clones and drops some. The table has some 120,000 clones, 87% seen once. The sequencing here drew on peripheral blood, taken on day 0 of AZD1222 vaccination. Source of these receptors: an adult in good health. The CDR3 runs from the conserved cysteine through the conserved F or W. The D gene is left open where the match is weak. Not every row has a clone size; where given, it reads once, few, many or a size class.

>TRBV19|-|-|TRBJ1-4
CASSMGQNEKLFF
TGTGCCAGTAGTATGGGGCAGAATGAAAAACTGTTTTTT
>TRBV27|-|-|TRBJ1-2
CASSLGFAGPTGYTF
TGTGCCAGCAGTTTGGGTTTTGCAGGCCCTACTGGCTACACCTTT
>TRBV5-1|-|-|TRBJ2-6
CASGQWGDSGANVLTF
TGCGCCAGCGGCCAATGGGGCGACTCTGGGGCCAACGTCCTGACTTTC
>TRBV29-1|TRBD1|-|TRBJ1-1
CSVWLGRTGDTEAFF
TGCAGCGTTTGGCTGGGCCGGACAGGGGACACTGAAGCTTTCTTT
>TRBV20-1|-|-|TRBJ2-7
CSVSGDEQYF
TGCAGTGTTAGTGGTGACGAGCAGTACTTC
>TRBV5-1|TRBD1|-|TRBJ1-2
CASSSPGQGAIGYTF
TGCGCCAGCAGCTCTCCGGGACAGGGGGCAATCGGCTACACCTTC
>TRBV10-3|-|-|TRBJ2-7
CAISEFGQPEQYF
TGTGCCATCAGTGAGTTTGGACAGCCCGAGCAGTACTTC
>TRBV9|-|-|TRBJ1-2
CASSVGQNDYGYTF
TGTGCCAGCAGCGTAGGACAGAACGATTATGGCTACACCTTC
>TRBV7-9|-|few|TRBJ2-2
CASSREGPGDETGELFF
TGTGCCAGCAGCAGGGAGGGGCCAGGGGATGAAACCGGGGAGCTGTTTTTT
>TRBV20-1|-|-|TRBJ2-5
CSASPPQQETQYF
TGCAGTGCTAGTCCGCCCCAGCAGGAGACCCAGTACTTC
>TRBV18|TRBD1|few|TRBJ1-1
CASSPNNRGTEAFF
TGTGCCAGCTCACCAAATAACAGGGGGACTGAAGCTTTCTTT
>TRBV27|-|-|TRBJ2-7
CASRTGHYEQYF
TGTGCCAGCAGAACAGGACACTACGAGCAGTACTTC
>TRBV28|-|-|TRBJ2-1
CASSPAGTYNEQFF
TGTGCCAGCAGCCCCGCCGGGACCTACAATGAGCAGTTCTTC
>TRBV7-9|-|-|TRBJ2-1
CASSLRPSYNEQFF
TGTGCCAGCAGCTTACGGCCCTCCTACAATGAGCAGTTCTTC
>TRBV28|TRBD2|-|TRBJ2-3
CASSSLGLAGSTDTQYF
TGTGCCAGCAGTTCCCTCGGACTAGCGGGGAGCACAGATACGCAGTATTTT
>TRBV6-6|TRBD1|-|TRBJ2-3
CASSRDRGSTDTQYF
TGTGCCAGCAGTCGGGACAGGGGTAGCACAGATACGCAGTATTTT
>TRBV5-6|-|-|TRBJ1-2
CASSFKDSVDRTYGYTF
TGTGCCAGCAGCTTTAAGGATTCCGTTGACAGAACCTATGGCTACACCTTC
>TRBV4-3|-|-|TRBJ1-2
CASSQDRGGNYGYTF
TGCGCCAGCAGCCAAGATCGGGGGGGGAACTATGGCTACACCTTC
>TRBV29-1|-|-|TRBJ1-2
CSVEAMDKNYGYTF
TGCAGCGTTGAGGCGATGGACAAGAACTATGGCTACACCTTC
>TRBV12-3/TRBV12-4|-|-|TRBJ2-5
CASTPGASGTQYF
TGTGCCAGCACCCCCGGTGCGTCGGGGACCCAGTACTTC
>TRBV7-9|TRBD1|-|TRBJ2-7
CASSSGQGAPHEQYF
TGTGCCAGCAGCTCCGGACAGGGGGCGCCGCACGAGCAGTACTTC
>TRBV19|-|-|TRBJ1-5
CASSNPPGGRNQPQHF
TGTGCCAGTAGCAACCCACCTGGGGGCCGCAATCAGCCCCAGCATTTT
>TRBV7-8|-|-|TRBJ2-1
CASSLGTATISYNEQFF
TGTGCCAGCAGCTTAGGGACAGCGACAATCTCCTACAATGAGCAGTTCTTC
>TRBV28|-|-|TRBJ2-3
CASRHQYRVKDTQYF
TGTGCCAGCAGACATCAATACAGGGTCAAAGATACGCAGTATTTT
>TRBV7-9|-|-|TRBJ2-5
CASSLAPDLETQYF
TGTGCCAGCAGCCTCGCGCCCGACCTAGAGACCCAGTACTTC
>TRBV7-8|TRBD1|-|TRBJ1-2
CASSLGEAGGYGYTF
TGTGCCAGCAGCTTAGGGGAGGCAGGGGGTTATGGCTACACCTTC
>TRBV29-1|TRBD2|few|TRBJ2-1
CSVVGLAGGSTYNEQFF
TGCAGCGTTGTTGGACTAGCGGGGGGTAGCACCTACAATGAGCAGTTCTTC
>TRBV10-3|-|-|TRBJ2-7
CASRDPFSYEQYF
TGTGCCTCCCGGGATCCTTTCTCCTACGAGCAGTACTTC
>TRBV19|-|-|TRBJ2-1
CASSILATSNEQFF
TGTGCCAGTAGTATACTAGCGACTTCCAATGAGCAGTTCTTC